This T cell receptor beta chain was sequenced during a study of T cells after yellow fever vaccination. Germline-derived CDR1 and CDR2 are MGHDK and SYGVNS. Trimming pared 7 bases from V and 5 bases from J, leaving 18 bases between. CDR3 size: 15 residues. This clonotype was detected a few times. Study observations and caveats: Few clonotypes appeared in both CD4 and CD8 compartments. In post-booster samples, most primary-vaccination clones reappeared (just under 98% CD4, nearly 90% CD8).

MiXCR was run by TCRdb on the 5' RACE reads, yielding one entry per CDR3 protein. The table shows roughly 85,000 distinct CDR3 sequences, with roughly 15% occurring only once. The sequence derives from a man younger than 30 who received the YFV17D yellow fever vaccine. V gene TRBV25-1 combines with J gene TRBJ2-1, with D possibly TRBD1 on 6 matching bases. Sequencing was performed on CD8+ T cells not binding an NS4B(214-222) dextramer, sorted from PBMCs, taken about 21 days after the first yellow fever vaccination. The CDR3 is CASTLQGMYDNEQFF. Here the CDR3 DNA reads TGTGCCAGCACCTTACAGGGAATGTACGACAATGAGCAGTTCTTC.